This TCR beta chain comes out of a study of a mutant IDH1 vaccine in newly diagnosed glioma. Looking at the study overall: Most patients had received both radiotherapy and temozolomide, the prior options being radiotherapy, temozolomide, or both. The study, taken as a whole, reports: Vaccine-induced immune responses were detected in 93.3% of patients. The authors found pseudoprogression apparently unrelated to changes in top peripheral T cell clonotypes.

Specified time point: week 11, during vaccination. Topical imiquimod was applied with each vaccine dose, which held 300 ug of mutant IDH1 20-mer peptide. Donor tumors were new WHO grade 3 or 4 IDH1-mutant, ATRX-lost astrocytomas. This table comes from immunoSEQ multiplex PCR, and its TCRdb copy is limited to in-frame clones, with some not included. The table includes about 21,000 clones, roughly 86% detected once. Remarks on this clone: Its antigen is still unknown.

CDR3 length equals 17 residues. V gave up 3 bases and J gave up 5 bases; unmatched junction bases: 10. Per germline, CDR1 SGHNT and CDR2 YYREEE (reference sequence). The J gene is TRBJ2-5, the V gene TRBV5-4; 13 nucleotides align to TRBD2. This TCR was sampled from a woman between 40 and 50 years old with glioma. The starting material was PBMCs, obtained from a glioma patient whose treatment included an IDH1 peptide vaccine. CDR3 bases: TGTGCCAGCAGCTGGAAACTAGCGGGGGGGCCCCGGGAGACCCAGTACTTC. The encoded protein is CASSWKLAGGPRETQYF. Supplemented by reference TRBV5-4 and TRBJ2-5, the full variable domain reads ETGVTQSPTHLIKTRGQQVTLRCSSQSGHNTVSWYQQALGQGPQFIFQYYREEENGRGNFPPRFSGLQFPNYSSELNVNALELDDSALYLCASSWKLAGGPRETQYFGPGTRLLVL.